These 25 T cell receptor beta chains came from one sample sequenced in a study of CD8+CD57+ T cells in acquired aplastic anemia. Researchers used genomic DNA as the template to profile TCR beta VDJ and CDR3. TCRdb re-derived calls from the reads in MiXCR, one entry per CDR3 protein. This sample has about 250,000 distinct CDR3 sequences, with 47% found just once. Whoever was chosen for sequencing had shown CD8+CD57+ cell expansion by flow cytometry. The specimen sequenced was sorted CD4+, CD8+, or CD8+CD57+ T cells (not recorded which) from PBMCs. Receptors originate from a human donor with aplastic anemia.

This clonotype came up a few times. V usage is TRBV28 and J usage is TRBJ1-4; TRBD1 is a possible D gene (6 bases). Germline values: CDR1 MDHEN, CDR2 SYDVKM. The CDR3 runs to 14 residues. V was cut by 5 bases and J by 7 bases, with 14 bases left in between. The chain's CDR3 is CASSQTGFGEKLFF. Written as DNA, the CDR3 is TGTGCCAGCAGTCAAACAGGGTTTGGTGAAAAACTGTTTTTT.

This chain links TRBV7-9 with TRBJ2-7; TRBD1 matches 7 bases. V gave up 4 bases and J gave up 2 bases; unmatched junction bases: 14. Germline V gives CDR1 SEHNR, CDR2 FQNEAQ (reference sequence). The CDR3 is 17 amino acids. CDR3 DNA: TGTGCCAGCAGCTCCACTTTTTGGGACAGCAAGACCTACGAGCAGTACTTC. Encoded protein: CASSSTFWDSKTYEQYF.

To note about this clonotype: Compared with germline, one end of the junction differs, possibly owing to a read error. This sequence joins TRBV4-3 and TRBJ1-3; tentatively, D is TRBD1 (5 bases). Per germline, CDR1 LGHNA and CDR2 YSLEER. The CDR3 has 16 amino acids. The CDR3 DNA is TGCGCCAGCAGCCCCGGGACGGCCATCTCTGGAGACACCATATATTTT. This encodes CASSPGTAISGDTIYF.

This clonotype showed up many times. This chain connects TRBV11-1 to TRBJ2-2; 8 bases are shared with TRBD2. The CDR3 consists of 16 residues. Per the germline V gene, CDR1 is SGHAT and CDR2 is FQDESV (reference sequence). V shed 1 base, J shed 5 bases, and the junction held 6 bases outside the gene matches. The chain's CDR3 is CASSLEVASGTGELFF. In nucleotides, the CDR3 is TGTGCCAGCAGCTTAGAAGTCGCTAGCGGGACCGGGGAGCTGTTTTTT. Full variable domain (rest looked up from reference TRBV11-1 and TRBJ2-2): EAEVAQSPRYKITEKSQAVAFWCDPISGHATLYWYRQILGQGPELLVQFQDESVVDDSQLPKDRFSAERLKGVDSTLKIQPAELGDSAMYLCASSLEVASGTGELFFGEGSRLTVL.

This clonotype has a count of ten or more. The rearrangement uses TRBV15 and TRBJ2-1, with 8 bases lining up with TRBD2. V lost 1 base to trimming and J lost 4 bases; unmatched junction nucleotides: 6. Germline V gene sequence: CDR1 LNHNV, CDR2 YYDKDF (reference sequence). The CDR3 is 16 amino acids. The DNA for the CDR3 is TGTGCCACCAGCAGAGGACGGGAGGGGGGTTACAATGAGCAGTTCTTC. Translation gives CATSRGREGGYNEQFF.

The chain joins TRBV20-1 to TRBJ2-7; maybe TRBD1 (6 bases). The CDR3 contains 13 residues. Germline lookup yields CDR1 DFQATT and CDR2 SNEGSKA (reference sequence). Trimming took 4 bases from V and 4 from J, leaving 14 bases between them. The CDR3 protein is CSAIGQPTYEQYF. CDR3 nucleotides: TGCAGTGCTATAGGACAGCCAACTTACGAGCAGTACTTC.

Turning to this clonotype: Being one base from a much bigger clone, this may be a read error. The chain combines TRBV7-8 with TRBJ2-1; 12 positions agree with TRBD2. Per the germline V gene, CDR1 is SGHVS and CDR2 is FQNEAQ. The CDR3 spans 17 residues. V was clipped by 1 base and J by 8 bases; unmatched bases: 9. This chain's CDR3 is CASSLGPLAGGYDEQFF. The CDR3, as DNA: TGTGCCAGCAGCTTAGGCCCACTAGCGGGAGGATACGATGAGCAGTTCTTC.

In this sample, this clonotype turned up many times. The CDR3 coding sequence is TGTGCCAGCAGCGTAGTTAGCGCTGGGGAGCTGTTTTTT. This encodes CASSVVSAGELFF. The V gene is TRBV9, the J gene TRBJ2-2; tentative D call: TRBD2 (5 bases). V lost 0 bases, J lost 8 bases, and 8 bases lay in between. This CDR3 contains 13 residues. In germline, CDR1 is SGDLS, CDR2 YYNGEE.

Details on this clonotype: The germline gene is not matched at one end of the junction; a read error may be the cause. The chain has TRBV11-2 and TRBJ2-1; TRBD2 agrees at 9 bases. CDR3 length: 17 residues. Germline V CDR1 and CDR2: SGHAT, FQNNGV. The DNA for the CDR3 is TGTGCCTGCAGCTTAGATGGCGGGAGGGCCTGGTGGAATGAGCAGTTCTTC. Translating gives CACSLDGGRAWWNEQFF.

This clonotype was detected ten times or more. This sequence joins TRBV9 and TRBJ1-1; D unclear. This CDR3 has 14 residues. Trimming took off 0 bases at V and 3 bases at J, with 9 bases between the two ends. The germline V gene encodes CDR1 SGDLS and CDR2 YYNGEE. The CDR3 spells CASSVAGKDTEAFF. CDR3 coding DNA: TGTGCCAGCAGCGTAGCAGGTAAGGACACTGAAGCTTTCTTT.

This chain links TRBV20-1 with TRBJ1-2; TRBD1 aligns across 7 bases. Germline assignment: CDR1 DFQATT and CDR2 SNEGSKA (reference sequence). The V segment lost 4 bases and the J segment 8 bases; nucleotides outside the gene matches: 10. The CDR3 contains 13 residues. Here the CDR3 reads CSAKDRDVTGYTF. CDR3 in DNA: TGCAGTGCTAAAGACAGGGACGTTACGGGCTACACCTTC.

This chain joins TRBV29-1 and TRBJ2-3; D unresolved. V lost 4 bases to trimming and J lost 0 bases, with 11 bases between them. The CDR3 length is 14 residues. Germline V gene data show CDR1 as SQVTM and CDR2 as ANQGSEA. DNA for the CDR3: TGCAGCGTTGGTGTGGCCAGGAGCACAGATACGCAGTATTTT. This translates into CSVGVARSTDTQYF.

At least ten counts were recorded for this clonotype. V is TRBV19 and J is TRBJ2-3; tentatively, D is TRBD2 (6 bases). V was shortened by 3 bases and J by 4 bases, with 20 bases between the two germline ends. This CDR3 comprises 17 residues. Per germline, CDR1 LNHDA and CDR2 SQIVND (reference sequence). As DNA, the CDR3 is TGTGCCAGTAGTATTCCCCCCTTAATGGGAGGATCAGATACGCAGTATTTT. Encoded protein: CASSIPPLMGGSDTQYF.

The J gene is TRBJ1-2, the V gene TRBV2; 9 nucleotides agree with TRBD1. The CDR3 is made up of 12 amino acids. The germline CDR1 and CDR2 sequences are SNHLY and FYNNEI. After removal of 4 bases from V and 6 bases from J, the junction contained 0 bases not matched to a gene. CDR3 in DNA: TGTGCCAGCAGTGGACAGGGGGATGGCTACACCTTC. It codes for CASSGQGDGYTF.

This clonotype was found a few times. The chain couples TRBV10-3 to TRBJ1-1; 7 bases align to TRBD1. After removal of 6 bases from V and 1 base from J, the junction contained 11 bases not matched to a gene. This CDR3 has 16 amino acids. Germline CDR1 is ENHRY and CDR2 is SYGVKD. CDR3 in DNA: TGTGCCATCAGGGGGTCGACAGGGCCTACGAACACTGAAGCTTTCTTT. Protein: CAIRGSTGPTNTEAFF.

This clonotype has ten or more counts. This chain connects TRBV10-3 to TRBJ2-7, with 9 bases fitting TRBD1. V dropped 6 bases and J dropped 3; count of bases not matched to a gene: 6. CDR3 length: 14 amino acids. CDR1 and CDR2 (germline): ENHRY, SYGVKD. CDR3 loop: CAISDGTGRYEQYF. The CDR3 nucleotides are TGTGCCATCAGCGACGGGACAGGGCGCTACGAGCAGTACTTC.

The chain links TRBV6-5 to TRBJ1-3; the D gene is possibly TRBD1 (5 bases). Looked up from germline, CDR1 is MNHEY and CDR2 is SVGAGI. This CDR3 has 15 residues. V gave up 0 bases and J gave up 4 bases, with 10 bases separating them. CDR3 loop: CASSYSPGFGNTIYF. The CDR3 DNA reads as TGTGCCAGCAGTTACTCGCCAGGGTTCGGAAACACCATATATTTT.

This clonotype was seen ten or more times. CDR3 loop: CSVPNYKTGSEAFF. CDR3 in DNA: TGCAGCGTTCCTAATTATAAGACAGGCAGTGAAGCTTTCTTT. This chain joins TRBV29-1 and TRBJ1-1; perhaps TRBD1 as D (6 bases). The V and J ends lost 5 bases and 7 bases respectively, with 20 bases between them. CDR1 SQVTM and CDR2 ANQGSEA come from the germline V gene. The CDR3 has 14 amino acids.

The sample holds a few counts of this clonotype. A much larger clone lies a single base off, so this may be a read error. The chain carries TRBV20-1 and TRBJ2-1, with 7 bases matching TRBD2. The CDR3 length is 14 residues. Per germline, CDR1 DFQATT and CDR2 SNEGSKA (reference sequence). This chain's CDR3 is CGARGEGPYNEQFF. In DNA form, the CDR3 reads TGCGGTGCTAGAGGGGAGGGCCCTTACAATGAGCAGTTCTTC.

Note on this clonotype: One base away lies a much larger clone, so this may be a sequencing read error. The V and J genes are TRBV10-3 and TRBJ1-5; maybe TRBD1 (6 bases). Germline lookup yields CDR1 ENHRY and CDR2 SYGVKD. The V end was cut by 6 bases, the J end by 4 bases, with 16 bases between. This CDR3 spans 15 amino acids. The CDR3 DNA follows: TGTGCCATCAGCAAACGACAGGTCAAGAATCAGCCCCAGCATTTT. Protein product: CAISKRQVKNQPQHF.

This clonotype came up many times. This sequence joins TRBV10-3 and TRBJ2-7, with 11 bases aligning to TRBD1. The trim removed 10 bases at V and 5 bases at J, leaving 7 bases unmatched. Germline V lookup: CDR1 ENHRY, CDR2 SYGVKD. There are 13 residues in the CDR3. The CDR3 region is CATWTGGFHEQYF. DNA of the CDR3: TGTGCCACCTGGACAGGGGGCTTCCACGAGCAGTACTTC.

This clonotype was seen many times. This chain links TRBV6-5 with TRBJ2-3; D remains ambiguous. Trimming pared 5 bases from V and 6 bases from J, leaving 12 bases between. Germline values: CDR1 MNHEY, CDR2 SVGAGI. CDR3 length equals 13 residues. The CDR3 nucleotides are TGTGCCAGCAGTCACGGGCCTCTCGATACGCAGTATTTT. It specifies CASSHGPLDTQYF.

As concerns this clonotype: Possible read error: a much larger clone is one base away. J is TRBJ2-7 and V is TRBV7-9; the D call may be TRBD1 or TRBD2 (5 bases each). The CDR3 runs to 13 residues. Germline V gene lookup returns CDR1 SEHNR and CDR2 FQNEAQ (reference sequence). V was trimmed by 8 bases and J by 6 bases, leaving 17 bases between them. The CDR3 DNA reads as TGTGCCAGCGGTCCGGGACGCCCGTCCGAGCAGTACTTC. Translation gives CASGPGRPSEQYF.

J is TRBJ1-5 and V is TRBV20-1, with D perhaps TRBD1 (5 bases). CDR3 length equals 15 residues. V was clipped by 0 bases and J by 3 bases, with 12 bases between them. CDR1 is DFQATT and CDR2 is SNEGSKA in the germline V gene (reference sequence). The CDR3 nucleotides are TGCAGTGCTAGAGACAGAGGGGTGTTCAATCAGCCCCAGCATTTT. This gives the protein CSARDRGVFNQPQHF.

This clonotype has just one count. The chain employs TRBV15 and TRBJ2-7, with 11 bases lining up with TRBD1. In germline, CDR1 is LNHNV, CDR2 YYDKDF (reference sequence). J lost 4 bases, V lost 8 bases, and 7 bases had no gene match. The CDR3 extends over 14 amino acids. The DNA for the CDR3 is TGTGCCACCCGTGCCGGGACAGGGGGATACGAGCAGTACTTC. It encodes CATRAGTGGYEQYF.